This TCR beta chain was recovered during a study of blood T cell repertoires in COVID-19. As for the study in general: T cells, B-cell-depleted T cells, or PBMCs supplied cDNA or gDNA.

A Seattle source enrolled patients during active infection and followed them longitudinally. The table came from immunoSEQ multiplex PCR; TCRdb's copy has only in-frame clones and leaves some out. This table holds about 310,000 clones, nearly 90% found once. Germline values: CDR1 MNHEY, CDR2 SMNVEV (reference sequence). The J segment lost 2 bases and the V segment lost 4 bases, leaving 22 bases of the junction unmatched. This CDR3 has 21 residues. This rearrangement joins TRBV27 to TRBJ2-7, with 11 bases that match TRBD2. The sequencing sample was made of peripheral blood. The sequence was collected from a woman between 40 and 55 years old with COVID-19, enrolled during active disease. The CDR3 DNA reads TGTGCCAGCAGTTCCCCTCGAATAATCAAGACGACTAGCGGGGTCACCTACGAGCAGTACTTC. Its translation: CASSSPRIIKTTSGVTYEQYF.